Shown below are 23 T cell receptor beta chains from a single sample sequenced in a study of blood T cell repertoires in COVID-19. The assay was immunoSEQ multiplex PCR, and TCRdb's table has in-frame clones only and misses some. Of more than 200,000 clones in the sample, around four fifths were seen once. The sample consisted of peripheral blood. These receptors all stem from a woman between 45 and 65 years old with acute or convalescent COVID-19.

This chain joins TRBV6-5 and TRBJ2-1; 10 bases align to TRBD2. Germline values: CDR1 MNHEY, CDR2 SVGAGI. V trimming: 2 bases; J trimming: 3 bases; junction bases outside the gene matches: 4. This CDR3 comprises 16 residues. Here the CDR3 reads CASSYRAGGLYNEQFF. CDR3 coding DNA: TGTGCCAGCAGTTACCGAGCGGGAGGGCTCTACAATGAGCAGTTCTTC.

In the case of this clone: Other DNA sequences in this specimen translate into the identical CDR3. The gene calls are TRBV9 and TRBJ1-2; TRBD1 is a possible D gene (6 bases). CDR1 and CDR2 (germline): SGDLS, YYNGEE. This CDR3 is 14 amino acids long. Trimming cost V 1 base and J 7 bases, with 14 bases left between them. The CDR3 DNA sequence: TGTGCCAGCAGCGTATCAGGCCAGGGGACTGGCTACACCTTC. Its protein is CASSVSGQGTGYTF.

The V and J genes are TRBV2 and TRBJ2-1; 14 positions agree with TRBD2. The CDR3 length is 16 residues. Germline CDR1 SNHLY, CDR2 FYNNEI. V gave up 6 bases and J gave up 7 bases; unmatched junction bases: 8. The CDR3 DNA is TGTGCCAGCAGAAAGACCGGGACTAGCGGGGGTAATGAGCAGTTCTTC. Amino acids: CASRKTGTSGGNEQFF. Based on the CDR3 plus reference TRBV2 and TRBJ2-1, the full variable domain is EPEVTQTPSHQVTQMGQEVILRCVPISNHLYFYWYRQILGQKVEFLVSFYNNEISEKSEIFDDQFSVERPDGSNFTLKIRSTKLEDSAMYFCASRKTGTSGGNEQFFGPGTRLTVL.

The chain combines TRBV27 with TRBJ2-3, with D perhaps TRBD2 (6 bases). CDR3 length: 15 amino acids. The germline gives CDR1 MNHEY, CDR2 SMNVEV (reference sequence). The V gene lost 7 bases and the J gene lost 5 bases, with 19 bases spanning the gap. The CDR3 loop reads CASKGTQRLRDTQYF. As DNA, the CDR3 is TGTGCCAGCAAGGGGACTCAGCGTTTACGAGATACGCAGTATTTT.

The sample holds many counts of this clone. The rearrangement uses TRBV6-2 or TRBV6-3 and TRBJ2-7; a possible D gene is TRBD2 (6 bases). V lost 4 bases to trimming and J lost 5 bases, with 18 bases between them. The germline gives CDR1 MNHEY, CDR2 SVGEGT. The CDR3 totals 15 residues. The CDR3 spells CASSLFGGVGDEQYF. DNA of the CDR3: TGTGCCAGCAGTTTATTCGGGGGAGTAGGGGACGAGCAGTACTTC.

This clone has a handful of counts. The chain links TRBV3-1 (or the pseudogene TRBV3-2) to TRBJ2-7, with D unclear. CDR1 is LGHDT and CDR2 is YNNKEL in the germline V gene (reference sequence). The germline V and J ends were trimmed by 0 bases and 4 bases, with 4 bases remaining between them. The CDR3 sequence is 12 residues long. The CDR3 sequence is CASSQDIYEQYF. The CDR3 coding sequence is TGTGCCAGCAGCCAAGATATATACGAGCAGTACTTC.

The genes are TRBV6-5 and TRBJ2-1; 11 bases match TRBD2. Germline V gene sequence: CDR1 MNHEY, CDR2 SVGAGI. The CDR3 contains 14 residues. The J segment lost 5 bases and the V segment lost 3 bases, leaving 0 bases of the junction unmatched. Here the CDR3 DNA reads TGTGCCAGCAGTTATAGCGGGAGGGACAATGAGCAGTTCTTC. The encoded protein is CASSYSGRDNEQFF.

This clone appeared a single time. The chain links TRBV3-1 (or the pseudogene TRBV3-2) to TRBJ1-6, with 8 bases matching TRBD1. The CDR3 has 15 residues. Germline loops: CDR1 LGHDT, CDR2 YNNKEL (reference sequence). J was trimmed by 7 bases and V by 1 base; bases with no gene match: 3. DNA for the CDR3: TGTGCCAGCAGCCAAGGGGACAGGAGAAATTCACCCCTCCACTTT. Its translation is CASSQGDRRNSPLHF.

This chain joins TRBV24-1 and TRBJ2-1, with 7 bases identical to TRBD1. Germline values: CDR1 KGHDR, CDR2 SFDVKD. This CDR3 region has 16 residues. The ends lost 3 bases at V and 1 base at J; junction bases unmatched: 5. The CDR3 is CATSDRRQGSYNEQFF. The CDR3, as DNA: TGTGCCACCAGTGATCGCAGACAGGGATCCTACAATGAGCAGTTCTTC.

The rearrangement joins TRBV28 to TRBJ1-2; D ambiguous. CDR1 MDHEN and CDR2 SYDVKM come from the germline V gene. The CDR3 spans 12 residues. V gave up 8 bases and J gave up 8 bases, with 15 bases separating them. CDR3 nucleotides: TGTGCCAGCTCCCTCGTCGGTCTCGGCTACACCTTC. Translating it yields CASSLVGLGYTF.

This chain links TRBV19 with TRBJ2-1; weak D call: TRBD2 (6 bases). CDR1 is LNHDA and CDR2 is SQIVND in the germline V gene (reference sequence). The CDR3 spans 15 residues. V gave up 2 bases and J gave up 1 base, with 9 bases separating them. CDR3 bases: TGTGCCAGTAGTATAACCGGGAGATCCTACAATGAGCAGTTCTTC. Translation gives CASSITGRSYNEQFF.

This rearrangement joins TRBV7-2 to TRBJ2-1; 12 positions match TRBD2. With V trimmed by 3 bases and J by 12 bases, 3 bases remained unmatched. Germline V gene lookup returns CDR1 SGHTA and CDR2 FQGNSA. This CDR3 region has 13 residues. This CDR3 is CASSFPGLAGQFF. CDR3 DNA sequence: TGTGCCAGCAGCTTCCCGGGACTAGCGGGGCAGTTCTTC.

The rearrangement uses TRBV27 and TRBJ1-5; 9 bases align to TRBD1. V was clipped by 5 bases and J by 0 bases; unmatched bases: 11. CDR1 and CDR2 from the germline V gene are MNHEY and SMNVEV (reference sequence). This CDR3 has 18 amino acids. The DNA of the CDR3 is TGTGCCAGCAGTCCCCAGGGGACAGGGACATATAGCAATCAGCCCCAGCATTTT. Amino acids: CASSPQGTGTYSNQPQHF.

Concerning this clone: This sample includes further DNA sequences coding for the same CDR3. V and J are TRBV19 and TRBJ2-1; the match to TRBD2 covers 7 bases. The CDR3 sequence is 15 residues long. V lost 0 bases to trimming and J lost 6 bases; unmatched junction nucleotides: 5. Germline V gene sequence: CDR1 LNHDA, CDR2 SQIVND (reference sequence). The chain's CDR3 is CASSIDLGRANEQFF. DNA for the CDR3: TGTGCCAGTAGTATAGATCTGGGGAGGGCCAATGAGCAGTTCTTC.

This clone was found a few times. J is TRBJ1-3 and V is TRBV28; D remains ambiguous. The CDR3 has 15 residues. Germline V CDR1 and CDR2: MDHEN, SYDVKM. V dropped 6 bases and J dropped 0 bases, with 12 bases sitting between them. Written as DNA, the CDR3 is TGTGCCAGCAGCCCGTGGGAGGGCTCTGGAAACACCATATATTTT. This encodes CASSPWEGSGNTIYF. The full variable domain, completed using reference TRBV28 and TRBJ1-3, is DVKVTQSSRYLVKRTGEKVFLECVQDMDHENMFWYRQDPGLGLRLIYFSYDVKMKEKGDIPEGYSVSREKKERFSLILESASTNQTSMYLCASSPWEGSGNTIYFGEGSWLTVV.

The chain employs TRBV6-6 and TRBJ2-7; 8 nucleotides line up with TRBD1. Trimming at V came to 6 bases and at J to 8 bases, leaving 33 bases not matched to a gene. Per the germline V gene, CDR1 is MNHNY and CDR2 is SVGAGI (reference sequence). This CDR3 has 21 amino acids. The CDR3: CASSSRPPGGLAYSPAAKQYF. In DNA, the CDR3 is TGTGCCAGCAGCTCCAGACCGCCAGGGGGCCTGGCCTACTCCCCCGCGGCGAAGCAGTACTTC.

This clone was detected only once. The chain carries TRBV14 and TRBJ2-3; D is possibly TRBD2 (5 bases). Germline lookup yields CDR1 SGHDN and CDR2 FVKESK. Between the trimmed V and J ends, which lost 4 bases and 6 bases, there was a span of 5 bases. The CDR3 has 11 residues. The CDR3 DNA sequence: TGTGCCAGCAGCCTAGCGGATACGCAGTATTTT. Its translation is CASSLADTQYF. Combining the CDR3 with reference TRBV14 and TRBJ2-3 gives the whole variable domain EAGVTQFPSHSVIEKGQTVTLRCDPISGHDNLYWYRRVMGKEIKFLLHFVKESKQDESGMPNNRFLAERTGGTYSTLKVQPAELEDSGVYFCASSLADTQYFGPGTRLTVL.

V and J are TRBV10-3 and TRBJ2-1, with 11 positions matching TRBD2. CDR1 and CDR2 from the germline V gene are ENHRY and SYGVKD. V shed 6 bases and J 8 bases; nucleotides not matched to a gene: 18. The CDR3 covers 18 residues. Written as DNA, the CDR3 is TGTGCCATCAGGCGCCCTGCGGGACTAGCGGACGGAGGCGATGAGCAGTTCTTC. It codes for CAIRRPAGLADGGDEQFF.

The V gene is TRBV27, the J gene TRBJ1-2; tentative D call: TRBD1 (6 bases). The V and J ends lost 4 bases and 6 bases respectively, with 12 bases between them. This CDR3 spans 13 amino acids. From germline, CDR1 is MNHEY and CDR2 SMNVEV (reference sequence). The CDR3 DNA follows: TGTGCCAGCAGTTCGGACAGATTTAATGGCTACACCTTC. Protein sequence: CASSSDRFNGYTF.

This clone came up once. This chain links TRBV18 with TRBJ2-4, with D unclear. Germline CDR1 reads KGHSH; CDR2 reads LQKENI. The germline V and J ends were trimmed by 4 bases and 9 bases, with 10 bases remaining between them. The CDR3 contains 12 residues. CDR3 protein: CASSLESPIQYF. In DNA form, the CDR3 reads TGTGCCAGCTCACTAGAGAGTCCCATTCAGTACTTC.

The V gene is TRBV19, the J gene TRBJ2-4; tentatively, D is TRBD2 (5 bases). The germline V and J ends were trimmed by 4 bases and 0 bases, with 13 bases remaining between them. The CDR3 loop spans 16 amino acids. The germline V gene has CDR1 LNHDA and CDR2 SQIVND (reference sequence). This CDR3 reads CASSTAGGLAKNIQYF. The CDR3 region has the DNA TGTGCCAGTAGTACTGCGGGTGGGCTAGCCAAAAACATTCAGTACTTC.

V gene TRBV11-3 combines with J gene TRBJ1-1; a weak D match, TRBD1 (5 bases). The V and J ends lost 5 bases and 4 bases respectively, with 8 bases between them. Germline CDR1 and CDR2: SGHNT and YENEEA. CDR3 size: 12 residues. CDR3 sequence (DNA): TGTGCCAGCAGCCCGGGGGGCACTGAAGCTTTCTTT. Translating gives CASSPGGTEAFF.

The V and J genes are TRBV6-1 and TRBJ2-2; 7 nucleotides line up with TRBD1. The J segment lost 13 bases and the V segment lost 2 bases, leaving 7 bases of the junction unmatched. The CDR3 spans 13 residues. Germline V gene sequence: CDR1 MNHNS, CDR2 SASEGT. CDR3 in amino acids: CASSERGPPGLFF. In DNA, the CDR3 is TGTGCCAGCAGTGAAAGGGGGCCCCCCGGGCTGTTTTTT.